These 10 T cell receptor beta chains came from one sample sequenced in a study of shared clonotypes between healthy human individuals. TCRdb's copy holds only in-frame clones and misses some; the assay was immunoSEQ multiplex PCR. The repertoire has some 2,100,000 clones, nearly 97% of them found once; the top ten carry around 0.13%. The sample was naive CD4+ T cells sorted from blood. Subset defined: CD45RA+ positively selected. These TCRs come from a man between 18 and 35 years old in good health.

This chain uses TRBV27 with TRBJ1-5; TRBD1 is a possible D gene (5 bases). This CDR3 contains 14 residues. In germline, CDR1 is MNHEY, CDR2 SMNVEV (reference sequence). V lost 7 bases to trimming and J lost 6 bases, with 16 bases between them. CDR3 sequence: CASNPAGGGQPQHF. CDR3 nucleotides: TGTGCCAGCAACCCCGCCGGGGGAGGTCAGCCCCAGCATTTT.

This clone was observed a few times. DNA of the CDR3: TGTGCCACCCTACCCTCCGGGGATAAGCGCTATGGCTACACCTTC. This gives the protein CATLPSGDKRYGYTF. This rearrangement joins TRBV15 to TRBJ1-2; the D is unclear. With 8 bases removed from V and 4 bases from J, the gap between germline ends came to 20 bases. The CDR3 is 15 amino acids. Germline V gene sequence: CDR1 LNHNV, CDR2 YYDKDF (reference sequence).

This rearrangement joins TRBV30 to TRBJ2-2, with D perhaps TRBD1 (6 bases). The CDR3 is 15 amino acids. Between the trimmed V and J ends, which lost 3 bases and 4 bases, there was a span of 15 bases. The germline CDR1 and CDR2 sequences are GTSNPN and SVGIG (reference sequence). The CDR3 bases are TGTGCCTGGAGAGGACAGTTCGGCCCCACCGGGGAGCTGTTTTTT. It encodes CAWRGQFGPTGELFF.

V usage is TRBV2 and J usage is TRBJ1-1; D is perhaps TRBD1 (5 bases). There are 13 residues in the CDR3. V was clipped by 5 bases and J by 1 base, with 8 bases between them. Germline assignment: CDR1 SNHLY and CDR2 FYNNEI. CDR3 DNA sequence: TGTGCCAGCAGTCGGGACTGGAACACTGAAGCTTTCTTT. Amino acid sequence: CASSRDWNTEAFF.

Of note for this clone: In the same sample, other DNA sequences code for this CDR3. This chain uses TRBV18 with TRBJ1-2; D unresolved. The CDR3 runs 13 residues. The V gene lost 3 bases and the J gene lost 3 bases, with 8 bases spanning the gap. Germline V gene data show CDR1 as KGHSH and CDR2 as LQKENI. The CDR3 DNA reads TGTGCCAGCTCACCGTCGTTAGACTATGGCTACACCTTC. Amino acid sequence: CASSPSLDYGYTF.

The rearrangement uses TRBV7-9 and TRBJ2-7; TRBD1 agrees at 7 bases. V was pared by 2 bases and J by 2 bases, with 3 bases of the junction left unmatched. The CDR3 extends over 14 amino acids. CDR1 and CDR2 from the germline V gene are SEHNR and FQNEAQ (reference sequence). CDR3 amino acids: CASSLLGGTYEQYF. CDR3 DNA sequence: TGTGCCAGCAGCTTACTAGGGGGCACCTACGAGCAGTACTTC.

The gene calls are TRBV7-9 and TRBJ1-2, with D perhaps TRBD1 (6 bases). V was trimmed by 4 bases and J by 9 bases, leaving 12 bases between them. The CDR3 length is 12 residues. CDR1 is SEHNR and CDR2 is FQNEAQ in the germline V gene (reference sequence). The CDR3 bases are TGTGCCAGCAGCTGGGACAACTTAAGCTACACCTTC. The encoded protein is CASSWDNLSYTF.

This chain uses TRBV6-1 with TRBJ2-2; weak D call: TRBD1 (6 bases). V lost 1 base, J lost 5 bases, and 8 bases lay in between. Germline CDR1 and CDR2: MNHNS and SASEGT. The CDR3 covers 14 residues. The CDR3: CASSEVRGTGELFF. CDR3 nucleotides: TGTGCCAGCAGTGAAGTCAGGGGAACCGGGGAGCTGTTTTTT.

This clone was found once. This chain connects TRBV10-3 to TRBJ2-1; D not certain. This CDR3 spans 13 amino acids. Per the germline V gene, CDR1 is ENHRY and CDR2 is SYGVKD. The germline V and J ends were trimmed by 4 bases and 8 bases, with 12 bases remaining between them. DNA of the CDR3: TGTGCCATCAGTGTCTTCGTTAGAGATGAGCAGTTCTTC. It encodes CAISVFVRDEQFF.

The chain carries TRBV5-1 and TRBJ1-5; D is unclear. This CDR3 comprises 18 residues. Trimming pared 4 bases from V and 2 bases from J, leaving 22 bases between. The germline V gene encodes CDR1 SGHRS and CDR2 YFSETQ. Written as DNA, the CDR3 is TGCGCCAGCAGCCCTTTTTCTTTCAAGGGATGGGGCAATCAGCCCCAGCATTTT. This gives the protein CASSPFSFKGWGNQPQHF.